The next 14 T cell receptor beta chains were all read from a single sample in a study of metastatic and nonmetastatic thyroid tumors. TCRdb redid the clone calls on the PCR reads using MiXCR. The table has approximately 17,000 clones, 20% to 30% seen once. Ahead of thyroid surgery, no patient had received treatment of any kind. The material sequenced was adjacent normal tissue. These receptors all stem from a female donor with papillary thyroid cancer or a benign thyroid nodule (not recorded which). Some clones in this sample may be carry-over from other donors' samples.

This chain links TRBV19 with TRBJ2-2; D not resolved. The V gene's germline CDR1 is LNHDA and CDR2 SQIVND (reference sequence). V shed 5 bases and J shed 7 bases, with 17 bases lying between them. The CDR3 spans 15 residues. CDR3 amino acids: CASSFEAVWGGELFF. In DNA, the CDR3 is TGTGCCAGTAGTTTTGAGGCGGTATGGGGCGGGGAGCTGTTTTTT.

The V call is TRBV12-3 or TRBV12-4, the J call TRBJ1-1, with TRBD1 matching 11 bases. This CDR3 comprises 16 residues. J lost 0 bases, V lost 1 base, and 1 base had no gene match. CDR3 sequence reads: CASSLGDRGMNTEAFF. CDR3 in DNA: TGTGCCAGCAGTTTAGGGGACAGGGGGATGAACACTGAAGCTTTCTTT.

The chain combines TRBV7-3 with TRBJ2-7; 7 bases are shared with TRBD2. This CDR3 spans 15 amino acids. The V segment lost 2 bases and the J segment 0 bases; nucleotides outside the gene matches: 4. Germline CDR1 and CDR2: SGHTA and FQGTGA. As DNA, the CDR3 is TGTGCCAGCAGCTTAGGCGGGAGCACCTCCTACGAGCAGTACTTC. It yields the protein CASSLGGSTSYEQYF.

This clone was counted at least ten times. This chain uses TRBV6-1 with TRBJ2-7; the D is unclear. The CDR3 loop spans 12 amino acids. Germline assignment: CDR1 MNHNS and CDR2 SASEGT. The V end was cut by 6 bases, the J end by 3 bases, with 9 bases between. The CDR3 spells CASSDDRYEQYF. CDR3 nucleotide sequence: TGTGCCAGCAGCGACGACCGCTACGAGCAGTACTTC.

This clone occurred a few times. The chain has TRBV11-2 and TRBJ2-1; 7 bases line up with TRBD1. This CDR3 is 16 amino acids long. V was pared by 0 bases and J by 4 bases, with 6 bases of the junction left unmatched. CDR1 and CDR2 (germline): SGHAT, FQNNGV. The CDR3 nucleotides are TGTGCCAGCAGCTTAGATGGACAGGTCACTTACAATGAGCAGTTCTTC. It codes for CASSLDGQVTYNEQFF.

This clone was observed a handful of times. This chain joins TRBV20-1 and TRBJ2-1; 8 bases line up with TRBD1. CDR3 length: 13 residues. With 3 bases clipped from V and 15 bases from J, the junction kept 13 bases outside the gene matches. Germline V gene sequence: CDR1 DFQATT, CDR2 SNEGSKA (reference sequence). CDR3: CSASPPRTGLGFF. In DNA form, the CDR3 reads TGCAGTGCTAGCCCTCCGCGGACAGGGTTGGGGTTCTTC.

This chain links TRBV4-2 with TRBJ1-5; TRBD1 agrees at 10 bases. Per the germline V gene, CDR1 is LGHNA and CDR2 is YNFKEQ. This CDR3 is 19 amino acids long. V dropped 4 bases and J dropped 0; count of bases not matched to a gene: 12. Written as DNA, the CDR3 is TGTGCCAGCAGCCCCGCCCGGACAGGGGGGGCAACTAGCAATCAGCCCCAGCATTTT. Its translation is CASSPARTGGATSNQPQHF.

V usage is TRBV11-2 and J usage is TRBJ2-7, with 13 nucleotides matching TRBD2. Germline assignment: CDR1 SGHAT and CDR2 FQNNGV. CDR3 size: 15 residues. The V segment lost 5 bases and the J segment 6 bases; nucleotides outside the gene matches: 7. CDR3 sequence reads: CASSLGTSGTGEQYV. Written as DNA, the CDR3 is TGTGCCAGCAGCCTGGGGACTAGCGGGACCGGCGAGCAGTACGTC.

This clone was counted at least ten times. V is TRBV24-1 and J is TRBJ1-2; D perhaps matches TRBD1 (6 bases). The CDR3 consists of 15 residues. Germline V gives CDR1 KGHDR, CDR2 SFDVKD. V dropped 2 bases and J dropped 7 bases, with 16 bases sitting between them. CDR3 DNA sequence: TGTGCCACCAGTGATTCAATGGGCAGGGGAAGTGGCTACACCTTC. Translated: CATSDSMGRGSGYTF.

The V and J genes are TRBV7-3 and TRBJ2-2, with TRBD2 matching over 8 bases. This CDR3 is built from 17 residues. Germline CDR1 is SGHTA and CDR2 is FQGTGA. The V and J ends lost 5 bases and 2 bases, in that order; junction bases with no gene match: 10. As DNA, the CDR3 is TGTGCCAGCAGCCCCCCGGCGGGAGGCCCAAACACCGGGGAGCTGTTTTTT. Encoded protein: CASSPPAGGPNTGELFF.

The chain couples TRBV27 to TRBJ1-5, with 7 nucleotides matching TRBD1. The CDR3 sequence is 14 residues long. The junction had 1 base not matched to a gene; V was cut back by 1 base and J by 4 bases. Germline assignment: CDR1 MNHEY and CDR2 SMNVEV (reference sequence). The CDR3 sequence is CASSLYRGNQPQHF. The CDR3 nucleotides are TGTGCCAGCAGTTTATACAGGGGTAATCAGCCCCAGCATTTT.

This clone was counted only a few times. The V call is TRBV6-1, the J call TRBJ1-6; 8 bases match TRBD1. Germline CDR1 is MNHNS and CDR2 is SASEGT. This CDR3 comprises 17 residues. The V segment lost 0 bases and the J segment 9 bases; nucleotides outside the gene matches: 10. For the CDR3, the DNA is TGTGCCAGCAGTGAAGCGCCCAGGGGGCCTCTTAGTTCACCCCTCCACTTT. It encodes CASSEAPRGPLSSPLHF.

The rearrangement uses TRBV5-1 and TRBJ1-6; D is uncertain. The CDR3 sequence is 17 residues long. Germline CDR1 reads SGHRS; CDR2 reads YFSETQ. Trimming removed 0 bases at V and 0 bases at J, with 10 bases between. The CDR3 loop reads CASSLVAASSYNSPLHF. The CDR3 region has the DNA TGCGCCAGCAGCTTGGTGGCAGCGAGCTCCTATAATTCACCCCTCCACTTT. Together with reference TRBV5-1 and TRBJ1-6, the CDR3 gives the full variable domain: KAGVTQTPRYLIKTRGQQVTLSCSPISGHRSVSWYQQTPGQGLQFLFEYFSETQRNKGNFPGRFSGRQFSNSRSEMNVSTLELGDSALYLCASSLVAASSYNSPLHFGNGTRLTVT.

The rearrangement uses TRBV4-2 and TRBJ2-3, with D possibly TRBD1 on 5 matching bases. CDR1 is LGHNA, CDR2 YNFKEQ, per germline. There are 15 residues in the CDR3. Trimming removed 1 base from V and 6 bases from J, with 14 bases in between. The CDR3 nucleotides read TGTGCCAGCAGCCAAGTTTCGCAGGGTTCCGATACGCAGTATTTT. Translation gives CASSQVSQGSDTQYF.